This T cell receptor beta chain was observed in a study of blood T cell repertoires in COVID-19. Background on the study: Sample material is recorded as cDNA or gDNA derived from T cells, B-cell-depleted T cells, or PBMCs.

In the authors' methods: For nucleated cells, counts were estimated from reference gene primer amplification. The method was immunoSEQ multiplex PCR; TCRdb's version includes in-frame clones alone and lacks a portion of them. V and J calls and clone size come straight from that table; D and trimming were deduced from the DNA. The data contain 65,000 or so clones, roughly nine tenths of them seen just once; the ten biggest clones take up around 10%. The V gene end was trimmed by 6 bases and the J gene end by 7 bases; junction bases not matched to a gene: 13. This CDR3 comprises 17 residues. CDR1 and CDR2 from the germline V gene are MNHEY and SVGEGT.

This chain connects TRBV6-2 or TRBV6-3 to TRBJ2-1; TRBD2 agrees at 12 bases. Sequenced sample: peripheral blood. The clonotype was recovered from a human donor with acute or convalescent COVID-19. The donor label of this sample is uncertain. The CDR3 sequence: CASSSPSGRARGNEQFF. CDR3 nucleotide sequence: TGTGCCAGCAGCAGTCCTAGCGGGAGGGCCCGCGGAAATGAGCAGTTCTTC.